This T cell receptor (beta chain) comes out of a study of blood T cell repertoires in COVID-19. Study summary: Sites across the United States, Italy and Spain contributed samples from acute and convalescent COVID-19.

TCRdb's table, derived via immunoSEQ multiplex PCR, lists solely in-frame clones and lacks some. The sample carries about 120,000 clones, approximately 82% recorded once. The germline V gene encodes CDR1 LGHNA and CDR2 YNFKEQ. The CDR3 has 13 amino acids. Trimming stripped 6 bases from V and 2 bases from J, with 10 bases between. The chain couples TRBV4-2 to TRBJ2-5, with D maybe TRBD1 (5 bases). This clonotype was sampled from a man of 80 years or more with active or convalescent COVID-19. What was sequenced was peripheral blood. The CDR3 sequence is CASSRRVQETQYF. Written as DNA, the CDR3 is TGTGCCAGCAGTCGCAGGGTTCAAGAGACCCAGTACTTC.